The subject of this entry is one T cell receptor (beta chain). This clonotype was found many times. Its antigen target is currently unknown. No quality values exist for individual bases; no much larger clone is one base distant. The data were taken from a study of T cell repertoires in cytomegalovirus infection (dated by TCRdb to about 2019). Notes on the research overall: The HLA type of each donor mattered for the analysis, because public TCR beta signatures pointed to carriage of CMV infection along with the matching HLA type. Overall results and qualifications from the work: In the ex vivo response, HLA-C-restricted CMV-specific TCR beta clonotypes were dominant, and in two of eight donors the single most frequent clonotype came from this HLA-C-restricted group. Carriers of CMV infection plus the relevant HLA type were discriminated by the cumulative frequency of public TCR beta family members in the study cohort and in an independent roughly 340-donor cohort.

TCRdb shows the sequencer as Illumina HiSeq 1500. The public reads were quality trimmed at Q25 with fastp and then assembled into clones with MiXCR by TCRdb, keeping productive beta chains. A single entry per CDR3 protein holds the most common genes and DNA from its merged rows. The sample yields fewer than 550,000 distinct CDR3 sequences; around a quarter were counted once. Of the sample, about 12% falls within the top ten clones. V gives up 6 bases and J gives up 2 bases, and the segment between their germline ends measures 10 bases. Reading from cysteine to phenylalanine, the CDR3 counts 13 amino acids. Only CDR3 DNA remains: 39 bases, in frame from the first base. CDR1 and CDR2 are read off the germline V gene as SGHTA and FQGNSA.

The TCR sequence derives from a human donor in good health (CMV status not recorded). Some clones in this sample may be carry-over from other donors' samples. Sequencing was carried out using PBMCs. This sequence uses TRBV7-2 and TRBJ2-5; the D gene is not confidently resolved. The DNA sequence is given as TGTGCCAGCAGACCTCCCTCACAAGAGACCCAGTACTTC. Translated, this is CASRPPSQETQYF.